The text below deals with one T cell receptor beta chain. These data are taken from a study of blood T cell repertoires in COVID-19. At the level of the study: Samples of COVID-19 (acute and convalescent) were obtained from the United States, Italy and Spain. PBMCs, B-cell-depleted T cells, or T cells were the source of the cDNA or gDNA that made up the material.

V shed 3 bases and J shed 2 bases, with 11 bases lying between them. CDR1 and CDR2 from the germline V gene are MNHNS and SASEGT. The CDR3 length is 15 residues. Original analysis: The assay estimated nucleated cells by amplifying reference gene primers. Assay: immunoSEQ multiplex PCR; the TCRdb copy retains only in-frame clones and omits some. Clone size and the V and J calls come from that table; the DNA yielded D and trimming. This table holds a few hundred thousand clones, approximately 86% found once. The chain has TRBV6-1 and TRBJ1-3; D might be TRBD1 (5 bases). The sequence was obtained from a man between 60 and 75 years old with acute or convalescent COVID-19. Source material: peripheral blood. The CDR3 nucleotides are TGTGCCAGCAGTGAGCGGGGGGGGGCTGGAAACACCATATATTTT. Translating it yields CASSERGGAGNTIYF.